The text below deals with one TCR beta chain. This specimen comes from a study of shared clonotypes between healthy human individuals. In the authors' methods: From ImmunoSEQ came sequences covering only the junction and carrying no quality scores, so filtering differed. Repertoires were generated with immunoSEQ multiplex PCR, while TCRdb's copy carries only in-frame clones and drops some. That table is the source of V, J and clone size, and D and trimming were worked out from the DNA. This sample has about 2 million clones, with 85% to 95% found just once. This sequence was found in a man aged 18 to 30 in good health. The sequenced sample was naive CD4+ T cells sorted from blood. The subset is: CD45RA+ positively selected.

CDR3 sequence: CASSPDRGRPTYGYTF. The CDR3, as DNA: TGTGCCAGCAGTCCCGACAGGGGGAGACCTACCTATGGCTACACCTTC. The chain links TRBV27 to TRBJ1-2, with 9 nucleotides matching TRBD1. This CDR3 comprises 16 residues. Germline V gene lookup returns CDR1 MNHEY and CDR2 SMNVEV (reference sequence). Germline trimming cut 5 bases from V and 4 bases from J; bases unmatched to any gene: 11.